This TCR beta chain was sequenced in a study of Ad26.COV2.S vaccination and SARS-CoV-2 variants. Study in general: The donor was enrolled in the Ad26.COV2.S arm of the COV1001 trial.

The treatment: approximately 18 received Ad26.COV2.S at low or high dose, single or two shots; 5 received placebo; per-sample allocation not given. On day 63 after the first injection, vaccine and placebo recipients gave samples. The data were produced by immunoSEQ multiplex PCR, yet TCRdb's version contains in-frame clones alone and is incomplete. The table records some 420,000 clones, over 75% of them present only once. Sequenced material: peripheral blood, taken in a trial of Ad26.COV2.S vaccine versus placebo. This TCR was sampled from a person aged 18-65 years who received the Ad26.COV2.S COVID-19 vaccine or a placebo.

The CDR3 region is CASSVGDRGGAYEQYF. CDR3 nucleotides: TGTGCCAGCAGCGTAGGGGATCGCGGGGGGGCCTACGAGCAGTACTTC. The chain links TRBV9 to TRBJ2-7, with TRBD2 identical over 9 bases. The CDR3 extends over 16 amino acids. With V trimmed by 0 bases and J by 2 bases, 6 bases remained unmatched. Germline lookup yields CDR1 SGDLS and CDR2 YYNGEE.